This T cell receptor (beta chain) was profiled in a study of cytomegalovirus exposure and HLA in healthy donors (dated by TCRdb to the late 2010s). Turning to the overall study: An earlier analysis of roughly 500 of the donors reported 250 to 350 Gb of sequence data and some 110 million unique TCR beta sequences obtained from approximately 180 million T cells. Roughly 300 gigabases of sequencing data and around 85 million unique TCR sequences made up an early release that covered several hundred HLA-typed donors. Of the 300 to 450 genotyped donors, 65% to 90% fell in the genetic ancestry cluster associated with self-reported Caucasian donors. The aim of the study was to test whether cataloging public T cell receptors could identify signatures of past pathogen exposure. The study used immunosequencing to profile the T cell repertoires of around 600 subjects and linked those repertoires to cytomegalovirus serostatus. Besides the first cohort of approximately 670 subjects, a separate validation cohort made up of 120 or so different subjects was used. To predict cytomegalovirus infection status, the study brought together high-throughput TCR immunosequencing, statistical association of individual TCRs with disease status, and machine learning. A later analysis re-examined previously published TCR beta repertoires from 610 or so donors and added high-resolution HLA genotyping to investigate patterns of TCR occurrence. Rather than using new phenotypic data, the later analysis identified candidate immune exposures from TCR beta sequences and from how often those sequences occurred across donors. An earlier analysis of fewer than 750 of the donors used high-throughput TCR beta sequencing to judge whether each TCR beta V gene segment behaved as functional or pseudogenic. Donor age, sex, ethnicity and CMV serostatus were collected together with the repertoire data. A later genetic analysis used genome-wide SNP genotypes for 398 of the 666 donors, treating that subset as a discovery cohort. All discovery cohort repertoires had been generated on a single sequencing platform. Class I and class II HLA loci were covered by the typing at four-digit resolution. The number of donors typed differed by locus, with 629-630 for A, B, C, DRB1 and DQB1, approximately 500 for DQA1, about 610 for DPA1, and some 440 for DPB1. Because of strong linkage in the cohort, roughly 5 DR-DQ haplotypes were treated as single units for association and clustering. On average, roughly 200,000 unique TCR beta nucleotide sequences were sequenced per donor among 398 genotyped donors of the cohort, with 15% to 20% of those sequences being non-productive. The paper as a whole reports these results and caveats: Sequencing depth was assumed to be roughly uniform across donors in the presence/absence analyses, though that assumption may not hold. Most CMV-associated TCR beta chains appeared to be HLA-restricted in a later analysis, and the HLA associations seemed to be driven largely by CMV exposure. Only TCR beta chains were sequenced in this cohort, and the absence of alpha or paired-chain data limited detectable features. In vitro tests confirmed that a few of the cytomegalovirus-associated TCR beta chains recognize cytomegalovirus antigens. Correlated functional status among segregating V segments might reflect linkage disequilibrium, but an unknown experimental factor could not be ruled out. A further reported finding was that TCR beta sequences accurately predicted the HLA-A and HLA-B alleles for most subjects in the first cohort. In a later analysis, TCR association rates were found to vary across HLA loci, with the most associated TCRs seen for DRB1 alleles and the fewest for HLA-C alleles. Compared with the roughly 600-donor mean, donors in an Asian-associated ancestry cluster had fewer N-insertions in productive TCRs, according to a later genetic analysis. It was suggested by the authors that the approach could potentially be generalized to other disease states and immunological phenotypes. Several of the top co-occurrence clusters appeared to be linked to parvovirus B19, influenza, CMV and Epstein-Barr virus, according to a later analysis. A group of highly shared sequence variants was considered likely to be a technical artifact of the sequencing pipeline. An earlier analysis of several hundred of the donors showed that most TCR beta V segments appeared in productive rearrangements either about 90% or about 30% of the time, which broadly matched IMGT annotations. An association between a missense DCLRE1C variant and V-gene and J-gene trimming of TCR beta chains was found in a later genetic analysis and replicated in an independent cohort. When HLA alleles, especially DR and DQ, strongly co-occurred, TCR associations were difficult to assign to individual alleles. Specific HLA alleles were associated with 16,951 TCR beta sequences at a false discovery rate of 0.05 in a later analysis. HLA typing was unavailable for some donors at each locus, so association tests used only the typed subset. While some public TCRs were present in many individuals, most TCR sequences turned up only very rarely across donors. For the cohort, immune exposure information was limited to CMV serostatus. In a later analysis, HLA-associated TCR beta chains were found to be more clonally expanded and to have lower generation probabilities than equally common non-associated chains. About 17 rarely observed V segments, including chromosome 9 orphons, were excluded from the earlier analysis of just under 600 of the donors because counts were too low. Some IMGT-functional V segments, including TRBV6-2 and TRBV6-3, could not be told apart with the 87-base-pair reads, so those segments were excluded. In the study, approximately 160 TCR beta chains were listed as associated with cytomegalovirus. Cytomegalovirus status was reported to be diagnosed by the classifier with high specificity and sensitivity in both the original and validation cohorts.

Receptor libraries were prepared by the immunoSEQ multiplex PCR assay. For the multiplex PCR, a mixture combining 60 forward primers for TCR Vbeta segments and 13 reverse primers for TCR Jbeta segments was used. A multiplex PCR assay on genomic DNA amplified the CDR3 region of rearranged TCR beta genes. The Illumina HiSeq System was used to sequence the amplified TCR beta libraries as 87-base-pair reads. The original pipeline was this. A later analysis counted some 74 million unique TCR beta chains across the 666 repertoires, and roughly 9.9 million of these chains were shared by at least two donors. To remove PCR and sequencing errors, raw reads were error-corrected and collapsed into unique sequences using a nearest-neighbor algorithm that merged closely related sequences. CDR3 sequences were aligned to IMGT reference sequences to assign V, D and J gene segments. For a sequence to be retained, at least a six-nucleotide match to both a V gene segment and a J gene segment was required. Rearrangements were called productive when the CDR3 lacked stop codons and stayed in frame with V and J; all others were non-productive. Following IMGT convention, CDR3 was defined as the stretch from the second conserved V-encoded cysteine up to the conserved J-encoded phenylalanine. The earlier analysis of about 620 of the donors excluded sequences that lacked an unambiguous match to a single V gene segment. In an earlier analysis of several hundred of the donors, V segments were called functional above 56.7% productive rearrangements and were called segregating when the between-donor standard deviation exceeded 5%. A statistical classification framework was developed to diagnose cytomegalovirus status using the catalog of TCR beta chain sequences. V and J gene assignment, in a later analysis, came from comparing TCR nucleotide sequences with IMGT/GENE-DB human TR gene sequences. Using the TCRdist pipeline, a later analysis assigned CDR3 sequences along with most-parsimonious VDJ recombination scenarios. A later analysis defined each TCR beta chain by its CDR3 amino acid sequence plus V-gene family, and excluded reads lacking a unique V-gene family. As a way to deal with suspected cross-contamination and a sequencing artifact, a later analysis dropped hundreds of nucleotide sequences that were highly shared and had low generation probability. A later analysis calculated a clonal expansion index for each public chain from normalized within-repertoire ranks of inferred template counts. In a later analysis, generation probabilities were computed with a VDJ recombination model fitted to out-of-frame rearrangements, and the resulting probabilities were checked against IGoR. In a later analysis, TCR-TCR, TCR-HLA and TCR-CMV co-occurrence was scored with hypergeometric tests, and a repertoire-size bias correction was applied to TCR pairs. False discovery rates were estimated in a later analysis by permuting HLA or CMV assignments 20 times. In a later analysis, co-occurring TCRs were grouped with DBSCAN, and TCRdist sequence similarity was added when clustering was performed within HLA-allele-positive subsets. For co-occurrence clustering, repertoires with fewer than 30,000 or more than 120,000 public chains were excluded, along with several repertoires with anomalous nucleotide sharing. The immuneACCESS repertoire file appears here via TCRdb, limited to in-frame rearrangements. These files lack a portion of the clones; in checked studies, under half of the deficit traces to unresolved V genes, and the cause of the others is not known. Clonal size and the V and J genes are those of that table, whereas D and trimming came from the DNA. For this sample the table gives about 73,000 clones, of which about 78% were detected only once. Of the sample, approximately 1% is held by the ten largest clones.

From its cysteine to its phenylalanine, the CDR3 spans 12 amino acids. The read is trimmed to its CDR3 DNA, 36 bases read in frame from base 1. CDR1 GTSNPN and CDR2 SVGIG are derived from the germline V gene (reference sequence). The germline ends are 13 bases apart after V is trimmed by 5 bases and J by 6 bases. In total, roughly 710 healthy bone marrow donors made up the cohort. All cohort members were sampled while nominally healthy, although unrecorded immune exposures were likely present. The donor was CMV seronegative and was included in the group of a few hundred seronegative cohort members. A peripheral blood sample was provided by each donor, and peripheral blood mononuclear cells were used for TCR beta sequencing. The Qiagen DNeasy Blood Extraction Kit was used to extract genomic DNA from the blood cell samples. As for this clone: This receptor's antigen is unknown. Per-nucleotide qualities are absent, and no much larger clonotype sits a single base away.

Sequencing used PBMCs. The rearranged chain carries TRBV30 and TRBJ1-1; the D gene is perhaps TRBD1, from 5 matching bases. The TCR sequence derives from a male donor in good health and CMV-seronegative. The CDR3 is CAWEEGLAEAFF. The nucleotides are TGTGCCTGGGAGGAGGGGTTGGCTGAAGCTTTCTTT.